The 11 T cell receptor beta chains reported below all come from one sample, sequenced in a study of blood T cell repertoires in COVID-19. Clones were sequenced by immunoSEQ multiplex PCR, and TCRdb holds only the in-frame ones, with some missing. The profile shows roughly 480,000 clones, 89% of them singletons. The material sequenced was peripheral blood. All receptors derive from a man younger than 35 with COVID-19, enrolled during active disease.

The CDR3 DNA follows: TGTGCCAGCAGGCGCACAGGGGGCAGAAATCAGCCCCAGCATTTT. Residues: CASRRTGGRNQPQHF. V usage is TRBV27 and J usage is TRBJ1-5; 9 bases align to TRBD1. This CDR3 spans 15 amino acids. The V gene's germline CDR1 is MNHEY and CDR2 SMNVEV (reference sequence). V lost 6 bases and J lost 4; bases outside the gene matches: 7.

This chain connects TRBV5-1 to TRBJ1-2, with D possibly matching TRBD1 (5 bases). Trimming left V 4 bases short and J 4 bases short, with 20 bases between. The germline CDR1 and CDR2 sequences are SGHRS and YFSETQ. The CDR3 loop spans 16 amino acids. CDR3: CASSAAQGHLLYGYTF. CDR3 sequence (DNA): TGCGCCAGCAGCGCAGCCCAGGGTCACCTACTCTATGGCTACACCTTC. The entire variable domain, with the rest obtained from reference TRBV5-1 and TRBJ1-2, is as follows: KAGVTQTPRYLIKTRGQQVTLSCSPISGHRSVSWYQQTPGQGLQFLFEYFSETQRNKGNFPGRFSGRQFSNSRSEMNVSTLELGDSALYLCASSAAQGHLLYGYTFGSGTRLTVV.

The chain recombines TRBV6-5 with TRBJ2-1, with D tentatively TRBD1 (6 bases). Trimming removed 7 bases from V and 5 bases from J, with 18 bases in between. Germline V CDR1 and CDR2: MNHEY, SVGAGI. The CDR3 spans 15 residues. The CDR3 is CASIRDISKNNEQFF. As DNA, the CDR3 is TGTGCCAGCATCCGGGACATATCGAAAAACAATGAGCAGTTCTTC.

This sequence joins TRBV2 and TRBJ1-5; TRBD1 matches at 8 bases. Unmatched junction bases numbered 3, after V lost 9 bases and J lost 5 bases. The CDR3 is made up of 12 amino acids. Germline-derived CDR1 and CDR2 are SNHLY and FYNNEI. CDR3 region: CASTDRDQPQHF. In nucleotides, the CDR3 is TGTGCCAGTACGGACAGGGATCAGCCCCAGCATTTT.

The chain's CDR3 is CASSMKGHQPQHF. CDR3 nucleotides: TGTGCCAGTAGTATGAAGGGGCATCAGCCCCAGCATTTT. This sequence joins TRBV19 and TRBJ1-5; a possible D gene is TRBD1 (5 bases). The germline CDR1 and CDR2 sequences are LNHDA and SQIVND (reference sequence). CDR3 length equals 13 residues. Between the trimmed V and J ends, which lost 3 bases and 5 bases, there was a span of 8 bases.

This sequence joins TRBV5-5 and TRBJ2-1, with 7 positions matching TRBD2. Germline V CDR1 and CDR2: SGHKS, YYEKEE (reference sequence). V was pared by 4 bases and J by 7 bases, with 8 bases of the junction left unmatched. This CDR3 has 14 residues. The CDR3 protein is CASSIAGGGNEQFF. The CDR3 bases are TGTGCCAGCAGCATAGCGGGCGGGGGAAATGAGCAGTTCTTC.

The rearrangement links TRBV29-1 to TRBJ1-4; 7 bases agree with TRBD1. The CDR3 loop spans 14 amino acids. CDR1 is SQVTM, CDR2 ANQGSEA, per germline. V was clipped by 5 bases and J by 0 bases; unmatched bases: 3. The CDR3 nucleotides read TGCAGCGTTCTTGGGACAGCAACTAATGAAAAACTGTTTTTT. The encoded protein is CSVLGTATNEKLFF.

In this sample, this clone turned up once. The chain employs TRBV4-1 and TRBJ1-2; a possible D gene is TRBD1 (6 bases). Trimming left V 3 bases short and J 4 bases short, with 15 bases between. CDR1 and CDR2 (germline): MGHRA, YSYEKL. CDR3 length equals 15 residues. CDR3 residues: CASSQALRDTYGYTF. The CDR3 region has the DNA TGCGCCAGCAGCCAGGCCCTCCGGGACACCTATGGCTACACCTTC.

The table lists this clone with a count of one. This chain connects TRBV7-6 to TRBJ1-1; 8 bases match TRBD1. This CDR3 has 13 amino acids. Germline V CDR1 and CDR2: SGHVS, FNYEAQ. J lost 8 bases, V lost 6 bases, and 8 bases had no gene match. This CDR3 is CASSHDRGYEAFF. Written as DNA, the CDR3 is TGTGCCAGCAGTCATGACAGGGGCTACGAAGCTTTCTTT.

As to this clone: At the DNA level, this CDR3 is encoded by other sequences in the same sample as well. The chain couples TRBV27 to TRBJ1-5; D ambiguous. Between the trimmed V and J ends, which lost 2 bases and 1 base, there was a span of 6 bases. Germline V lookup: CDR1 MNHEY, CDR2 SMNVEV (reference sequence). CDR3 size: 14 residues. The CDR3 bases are TGTGCCAGCAGTTTACGAGGGAGCAATCAGCCCCAGCATTTT. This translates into CASSLRGSNQPQHF.

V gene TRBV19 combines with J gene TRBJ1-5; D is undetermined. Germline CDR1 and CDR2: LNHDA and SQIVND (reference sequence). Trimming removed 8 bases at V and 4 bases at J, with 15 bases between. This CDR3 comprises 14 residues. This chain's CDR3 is CASGLTEGNQPQHF. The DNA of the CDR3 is TGTGCCAGTGGCCTCACGGAGGGAAATCAGCCCCAGCATTTT.